This TCR beta chain was profiled in a study of beta chain features in type 1 diabetes. Study findings and constraints: It was not settled here whether HLA type affects TCRB rearrangement. Among patients with Type 1 diabetes, TCRB CDR3s were moderately but significantly shorter in every one of the four CD4+ subsets.

With V trimmed by 5 bases and J by 6 bases, 7 bases remained unmatched. CDR3 size: 15 residues. In germline, CDR1 is MDHEN, CDR2 SYDVKM. The sequenced template was cDNA made from the entire isolated RNA. Sequenced by immunoSEQ multiplex PCR; TCRdb stores in-frame clones only, minus some. The sample has hundreds of thousands of clones, approximately 15% seen once. Worth noting for this clone: Its target is unknown.

This chain links TRBV28 with TRBJ2-7; 13 nucleotides line up with TRBD2. The sequenced sample was naive CD4+ T cells from blood. The sequence derives from a man younger than 35 with type 1 diabetes. CDR3 bases: TGTGCCAGCAGTCCACCGGGACTAGCGGGATCCGAGCAGTACTTC. Translation gives CASSPPGLAGSEQYF.